These T cell receptor beta chains were read from a single sample in a study of blood T cells in healthy people across ages. TCRdb used MiXCR to reprocess the 5' RACE reads, holding one entry per CDR3 protein. The top ten clones hold approximately 4% of a sample with some 1,500,000 distinct CDR3 sequences, about 45% of them seen once. Material for sequencing was blood. All receptors derive from a woman in her late teens or twenties in good health. Both conserved end residues are part of each CDR3. D genes are given only for firm matches. The listing skips clone size in some rows; elsewhere it reads once, few, many or a size class.

D gene,J gene,clone size,V gene,CDR3 DNA,CDR3 protein
NA,TRBJ2-7,NA,TRBV4-1,TGCGCCAGCAGCCAATTCCGCCGGGGCTACGAGCAGTACTTC,CASSQFRRGYEQYF
NA,TRBJ2-1,few,TRBV7-3,TGTGCCAGCAGCTCCGACGTCGGCCGGCTCTCCTACAATGAGCAGTTCTTC,CASSSDVGRLSYNEQFF
TRBD2,TRBJ2-7,few,TRBV5-1,TGCGCCAGCAGAACTGGGACTAGCGCCTACGAGCAGTACTTC,CASRTGTSAYEQYF
TRBD1,TRBJ2-3,few,TRBV7-2,TGTGCCAGCAGCTTCGCCGGGACAGGGAACACAGATACGCAGTATTTT,CASSFAGTGNTDTQYF
TRBD2,TRBJ2-3,many,TRBV5-1,TGTGCCAGCAGTAGCGGGGGCACAGATACGCAGTATTTT,CASSSGGTDTQYF
TRBD1,TRBJ1-2,NA,TRBV4-1,TGCGCCAGCAGCCAAGTCGACAGGGGGGATGGCTACACCTTC,CASSQVDRGDGYTF
NA,TRBJ2-5,few,TRBV20-1,TGCAGTGCCCACGCAGGGATTCCAGACGATCAAGAGACCCAGTACTTC,CSAHAGIPDDQETQYF
TRBD1,TRBJ1-4,few,TRBV25-1,TGTGCCAGCAGTGAACCGACAGGGGAAAGAGAAAAACTGTTTTTT,CASSEPTGEREKLFF
NA,TRBJ2-3,NA,TRBV20-1,TGCAGTGCTAGGCCGCAGTTAAGGGATACGCAGTATTTT,CSARPQLRDTQYF
TRBD1,TRBJ2-3,NA,TRBV18,TGTGCCAGCTCACCGCAGGGGGCGATAGATACGCAGTATTTT,CASSPQGAIDTQYF
NA,TRBJ1-1,NA,TRBV5-1,TGCGCCAGCAGCGTGGGACTATTGAACACTGAAGCTTTCTTT,CASSVGLLNTEAFF
NA,TRBJ1-1,NA,TRBV5-6,TGTGCCAGCAGCCTCCGGGACTTTAACACTGAAGCTTTCTTT,CASSLRDFNTEAFF
NA,TRBJ1-2,NA,TRBV2,TGTGCCAGCAGTGCTCGGGACAAGTTCTATGGCTACACCTTC,CASSARDKFYGYTF
NA,TRBJ2-3,NA,TRBV27,TGTGCCAGCAGTTTGGTAGGGGCAAAAGATACGCAGTATTTT,CASSLVGAKDTQYF
NA,TRBJ2-2,NA,TRBV29-1,TGCAGCGTCCAACGAGGGGGAGTCGACACCGGGGAGCTGTTTTTT,CSVQRGGVDTGELFF
NA,TRBJ2-2,once,TRBV7-6,TGTGCCAGCAGGGCCGATAGGGCCGGGGAGCTGTTTTTT,CASRADRAGELFF
NA,TRBJ1-2,many,TRBV7-9,TGTGCCAGCACCGTCGGGCCTTATGGCTACACCTTC,CASTVGPYGYTF
NA,TRBJ2-5,NA,TRBV2,TGTGCCAGCAGTGAAGCGATCCTACCGCGACAAGAGACCCAGTACTTC,CASSEAILPRQETQYF
TRBD2,TRBJ2-1,NA,TRBV7-7,TGTGCTAGCAGCTTAACAATGGGACTAGCGGTCAATGAGCAGTTCTTC,CASSLTMGLAVNEQFF
NA,TRBJ2-1,NA,TRBV6-5,TGTGCCAGCAGTGACTCCTCCATCAATGAGCAGTTCTTC,CASSDSSINEQFF
NA,TRBJ1-2,few,TRBV6-2/TRBV6-3,TGTGCCAGCACCAACGGGGTGAATAACTATGGCTACACCTTC,CASTNGVNNYGYTF
NA,TRBJ1-4,few,TRBV10-3,TGTGCTATCAGTGAGGAAGGGGCAGGAGCAAAGGAAAAACTGTTTTTT,CAISEEGAGAKEKLFF
NA,TRBJ2-1,few,TRBV4-3,TGCGCCAGCAGCCAAGGAGCTAGTGCCTCCTACAATGAGCAGTTCTTC,CASSQGASASYNEQFF
NA,TRBJ1-5,NA,TRBV16,TGTGCCAGCAGCCAATTAGGCACCGGCAATCAGCCCCAGCATTTT,CASSQLGTGNQPQHF
TRBD2,TRBJ2-3,NA,TRBV7-2,TGTGCCAGCAGCTTTCACCCTAGCGGGGGGGCAACAGATACGCAGTATTTT,CASSFHPSGGATDTQYF
NA,TRBJ1-1,NA,TRBV7-2,TGTGCCAGCAGCTGTCGGACGGACCCTGAAGCTTTCTTT,CASSCRTDPEAFF
NA,TRBJ1-1,NA,TRBV29-1,TGCAGCGCTCATTCAGAGACCATGAACACTGAAGCTTTCTTT,CSAHSETMNTEAFF
NA,TRBJ1-2,NA,TRBV5-1,TGCGCCAGCAGCACCGGGACACCAAACACGTATGGCTACACCTTC,CASSTGTPNTYGYTF
TRBD1,TRBJ1-5,NA,TRBV5-6,TGTGCCAGCAGCGACCAGGGGGCTCGTCATCAGCCCCAGCATTTT,CASSDQGARHQPQHF
NA,TRBJ2-1,NA,TRBV7-2,TGTGCCAGCAGCCCAGAGGGCTTTGATAATGAGCGGTTCTTC,CASSPEGFDNERFF